This T cell receptor beta chain was recorded in a study of CD8 T cells in ankylosing spondylitis. This clonotype appeared a few times. As yet, its antigen is unknown. CDR3 length: 15 amino acids. Germline CDR1 and CDR2: SNHLY and FYNNEI. Trimming cost V 5 bases and J 3 bases, with 16 bases left between them. It was by quantitative 5'-RACE with molecular barcodes that TCR beta libraries were made. Using its own MiXCR run on the 5' RACE reads, TCRdb lists one record per CDR3 protein. There are 200,000 to 250,000 distinct CDR3 sequences in the sample; about 16% occur only once, and more than 40% lies in the top ten. Study results and limitations: One TCR beta motif, made up of under ten highly homologous variants, appeared characteristic of ankylosing spondylitis blood.

Sequenced material: blood, either unsorted or a sorted T cell fraction (not recorded which). This sequence was found in a male donor with ankylosing spondylitis. The chain is built from TRBV2 and TRBJ1-2, with D hard to call. CDR3 DNA: TGTGCCAGCAGTTCACAACAGTTGGGTGACTATGGCTACACCTTC. This gives the protein CASSSQQLGDYGYTF.